Sequencing of this T cell receptor beta chain was carried out in a study of T-cell reconstitution after alpha-beta-depleted transplantation in children. Study-wide results and limits: Surviving recipient cells, namely T cells and thymic progenitors, were the source of high day-60 TCRbeta diversity in some patients.

Details on this clonotype: Its specificity is not known.

For TCRbeta, the library was prepared with unique molecular identifiers. Each CDR3 protein is one row after TCRdb ran MiXCR on the PCR reads. In the table there are almost 250,000 distinct CDR3 sequences, over 20% of which are singletons. CDR1 and CDR2 from the germline V gene are SGHVS and FNYEAQ. Losses at the gene ends were 1 base for V and 2 bases for J; bases not matched to a gene: 7. This CDR3 is built from 18 residues. This clonotype was obtained from a girl aged 2 to 10 with Fanconi anemia, due to receive a stem cell transplant. Sequenced material: PBMCs, taken before TCRalphabeta/CD19-depleted stem cell transplant. V gene TRBV7-6 combines with J gene TRBJ2-1, with 11 bases matching TRBD2. In DNA form, the CDR3 reads TGTGCCAGCAGCTTAGGACTAGCGGGACGAGCCCCCTACAATGAGCAGTTCTTC. Translation: CASSLGLAGRAPYNEQFF.